Shown below are 28 T cell receptor beta chains from a single sample sequenced in a study of shared clonotypes between healthy human individuals. Generated by immunoSEQ multiplex PCR, the TCRdb table keeps only in-frame clones and is missing some. The sample carries about 2.3 million clones, just over 90% recorded once. The source material was naive CD4+ T cells from PBMCs. Subset described: CD45RA+ positively selected. All receptors derive from a young man in good health. Some clones in this sample may be carry-over from other donors' samples.

The chain combines TRBV27 with TRBJ2-3; 14 positions match TRBD2. This CDR3 contains 15 residues. After removal of 5 bases from V and 8 bases from J, the junction contained 6 bases not matched to a gene. Germline V CDR1 and CDR2: MNHEY, SMNVEV (reference sequence). The DNA of the CDR3 is TGTGCCAGCAGTCCCGGACTAGCGGGAGGAATTACGCAGTATTTT. This sequence encodes CASSPGLAGGITQYF.

The gene calls are TRBV6-4 and TRBJ1-1, with D uncertain. Germline-derived CDR1 and CDR2 are MRHNA and SNTAGT. V shed 4 bases and J shed 1 base, with 13 bases lying between them. This CDR3 has 15 residues. The CDR3 DNA sequence: TGTGCCAGCAGTGCCCTTATGGACCGGAACACTGAAGCTTTCTTT. Its translation: CASSALMDRNTEAFF.

This clone was found once. This sequence joins TRBV5-1 and TRBJ1-2; 7 bases fit TRBD1. Trimming took 0 bases from V and 4 from J; bases not matched to a gene: 6. CDR3 length equals 15 residues. Germline V gene lookup returns CDR1 SGHRS and CDR2 YFSETQ. This CDR3 is CASSLEGQIFYGYTF. The CDR3 DNA reads as TGCGCCAGCAGCTTGGAGGGACAGATTTTCTATGGCTACACCTTC.

The genes are TRBV19 and TRBJ2-1; 9 bases map to TRBD1. V was clipped by 7 bases and J by 7 bases; unmatched bases: 11. This CDR3 contains 15 residues. CDR1 and CDR2 (germline): LNHDA, SQIVND (reference sequence). The CDR3 DNA is TGTGCCAGTATCACGACAGGGGGGGCTCCAAATGAGCAGTTCTTC. Protein sequence: CASITTGGAPNEQFF.

The rearrangement uses TRBV6-5 and TRBJ2-3; TRBD2 matches 9 bases. V trimming: 6 bases; J trimming: 2 bases; junction bases outside the gene matches: 6. The CDR3 covers 15 residues. Germline V gene data show CDR1 as MNHEY and CDR2 as SVGAGI. In DNA, the CDR3 is TGTGCCAGCAGATCCGGCGGGAGGGCCACAGATACGCAGTATTTT. This encodes CASRSGGRATDTQYF.

The chain links TRBV2 to TRBJ2-5; D gene ambiguous. The CDR3 has 13 residues. V was shortened by 0 bases and J by 5 bases, with 7 bases between the two germline ends. Germline-derived CDR1 and CDR2 are SNHLY and FYNNEI. Written as DNA, the CDR3 is TGTGCCAGCAGTGAAGCAAGTTGGGAGACCCAGTACTTC. It yields the protein CASSEASWETQYF.

V is TRBV7-8 and J is TRBJ1-4; D is unclear. From germline, CDR1 is SGHVS and CDR2 FQNEAQ. The CDR3 length is 16 residues. Trimming removed 1 base at V and 0 bases at J, with 9 bases between. The CDR3 protein is CASSLGFTSTNEKLFF. CDR3 nucleotide sequence: TGTGCCAGCAGCTTAGGGTTTACTTCAACTAATGAAAAACTGTTTTTT.

The J gene is TRBJ1-2, the V gene TRBV30, with D unclear. CDR3 length: 12 residues. The germline CDR1 and CDR2 sequences are GTSNPN and SVGIG (reference sequence). Between the trimmed V and J ends, which lost 1 base and 8 bases, there was a span of 11 bases. The CDR3 DNA follows: TGTGCCTGGAGTGCCGGGGTCTGGGGCTACACCTTC. Protein sequence: CAWSAGVWGYTF.

The chain uses TRBV11-2 and TRBJ1-1, with 7 nucleotides matching TRBD1. The CDR3 runs 15 residues. Germline CDR1 SGHAT, CDR2 FQNNGV. The V segment lost 1 base and the J segment 1 base; nucleotides outside the gene matches: 3. Here the CDR3 reads CASSLVGTANTEAFF. The CDR3 bases are TGTGCCAGCAGCTTAGTGGGGACAGCGAACACTGAAGCTTTCTTT.

The gene calls are TRBV27 and TRBJ2-7, with 7 bases matching TRBD2. The CDR3 totals 16 residues. Germline CDR1 is MNHEY and CDR2 is SMNVEV (reference sequence). V shed 5 bases and J 3 bases; nucleotides not matched to a gene: 13. The DNA for the CDR3 is TGTGCCAGCAGTCTTAAGCGGGACCCACGGATCTACGAGCAGTACTTC. Translated, it gives CASSLKRDPRIYEQYF.

The chain employs TRBV7-2 and TRBJ2-1, with 8 bases aligning to TRBD2. Trimming at V came to 4 bases and at J to 5 bases, leaving 10 bases not matched to a gene. Germline assignment: CDR1 SGHTA and CDR2 FQGNSA. The CDR3 spans 16 residues. The chain's CDR3 is CASSSVAGISNNEQFF. The CDR3 DNA is TGTGCCAGCAGCTCCGTAGCGGGAATATCAAACAATGAGCAGTTCTTC.

This sequence joins TRBV11-2 and TRBJ2-7; 9 nucleotides match TRBD1. CDR3 size: 13 residues. Germline CDR1 reads SGHAT; CDR2 reads FQNNGV. V dropped 7 bases and J dropped 3; count of bases not matched to a gene: 4. CDR3 bases: TGTGCCAGCACCGGACAGGGGTTCTACGAGCAGTACTTC. It yields the protein CASTGQGFYEQYF.

About this clone itself: Within the sample, other DNA sequences also encode this same CDR3. The chain uses TRBV5-1 and TRBJ1-2; 10 bases are shared with TRBD1. The germline gives CDR1 SGHRS, CDR2 YFSETQ. The V and J ends lost 0 bases and 6 bases, in that order; junction bases with no gene match: 2. This CDR3 is built from 14 residues. The DNA for the CDR3 is TGCGCCAGCAGCTTGGTTGGGACAGGGGATGGCTACACCTTC. Amino acids: CASSLVGTGDGYTF.

The chain is built from TRBV28 and TRBJ2-3; D may be TRBD2 (5 bases). Germline assignment: CDR1 MDHEN and CDR2 SYDVKM. Trimming cost V 4 bases and J 2 bases, with 16 bases left between them. There are 16 residues in the CDR3. CDR3: CASSSWTATYTDTQYF. The CDR3 DNA reads TGTGCCAGCAGTTCGTGGACTGCGACGTACACAGATACGCAGTATTTT.

CDR3 nucleotides: TGCGCCAGCAGCTTACAAGGGGGTGGGGACGAGCAGTACTTC. Translated, it gives CASSLQGGGDEQYF. The chain uses TRBV5-1 and TRBJ2-7, with a tentative D call TRBD1 (6 bases). The CDR3 is 14 residues long. Germline CDR1 reads SGHRS; CDR2 reads YFSETQ. Trimming took 2 bases from V and 5 from J, leaving 14 bases between them.

This clone was picked up one time. The V call is TRBV28, the J call TRBJ2-7; D possibly corresponds to TRBD2 (6 bases). Germline values: CDR1 MDHEN, CDR2 SYDVKM. V was cut by 3 bases and J by 3 bases, with 15 bases left in between. CDR3 length: 15 amino acids. The CDR3 protein is CASSFTGTSLYEQYF. DNA of the CDR3: TGTGCCAGCAGTTTTACCGGGACTTCCCTCTACGAGCAGTACTTC.

This chain joins TRBV27 and TRBJ1-2; D is possibly TRBD1 (6 bases). Between the trimmed V and J ends, which lost 4 bases and 7 bases, there was a span of 13 bases. Germline CDR1 and CDR2: MNHEY and SMNVEV (reference sequence). The CDR3 totals 13 residues. The CDR3 coding sequence is TGTGCCAGCAGTTCCCGACAGGTTCCTGGCTACACCTTC. Protein: CASSSRQVPGYTF.

Concerning this clone itself: Other DNA sequences in this sample translate to the same CDR3. The chain uses TRBV5-1 and TRBJ2-7; 11 bases agree with TRBD2. Germline trimming cut 1 base from V and 6 bases from J; bases unmatched to any gene: 3. There are 14 residues in the CDR3. Germline V CDR1 and CDR2: SGHRS, YFSETQ. The CDR3 here is CASSLTSGSLEQYF. The CDR3 DNA reads as TGCGCCAGCAGCTTGACTAGCGGGAGCCTCGAGCAGTACTTC.

The gene calls are TRBV2 and TRBJ2-1; tentatively, D is TRBD1 (5 bases). Per the germline V gene, CDR1 is SNHLY and CDR2 is FYNNEI. The CDR3 loop spans 12 amino acids. With 6 bases removed from V and 2 bases from J, the gap between germline ends came to 5 bases. The CDR3 DNA follows: TGTGCCAGCAGGGGGCCCTACAATGAGCAGTTCTTC. This gives the protein CASRGPYNEQFF. The entire variable domain, with the rest obtained from reference TRBV2 and TRBJ2-1, is as follows: EPEVTQTPSHQVTQMGQEVILRCVPISNHLYFYWYRQILGQKVEFLVSFYNNEISEKSEIFDDQFSVERPDGSNFTLKIRSTKLEDSAMYFCASRGPYNEQFFGPGTRLTVL.

This clone appeared a few times. Other DNA sequences within the sample encode an identical CDR3. The chain is built from TRBV5-1 and TRBJ1-3; perhaps TRBD1 as D (5 bases). Trimming took off 0 bases at V and 0 bases at J, with 7 bases between the two ends. CDR3 length: 15 residues. Germline-derived CDR1 and CDR2 are SGHRS and YFSETQ. DNA of the CDR3: TGCGCCAGCAGCTTGGTAGGGGTCTCTGGAAACACCATATATTTT. Residues: CASSLVGVSGNTIYF.

The J gene is TRBJ2-7, the V gene TRBV7-9; a possible D gene is TRBD2 (6 bases). The V end lost 5 bases, the J end lost 0 bases, and 8 bases lay between the germline ends. Germline values: CDR1 SEHNR, CDR2 FQNEAQ (reference sequence). This CDR3 region has 13 residues. The CDR3 DNA reads as TGTGCCAGCAGCATCGGGAGCTCCTACGAGCAGTACTTC. It specifies CASSIGSSYEQYF.

This clone was recorded once. The chain has TRBV6-1 and TRBJ2-1; D is undetermined. Germline values: CDR1 MNHNS, CDR2 SASEGT. This CDR3 is built from 14 residues. Trimming shortened V by 4 bases and J by 7 bases, and 14 bases separated the two germline ends. CDR3 amino acids: CASSALIQKNEQFF. Written as DNA, the CDR3 is TGTGCCAGCAGTGCCCTAATTCAGAAAAATGAGCAGTTCTTC.

The CDR3 loop reads CASSFDPSGSNPGEQYF. The DNA for the CDR3 is TGCGCCAGCAGCTTCGACCCTAGCGGGAGTAACCCTGGGGAGCAGTACTTC. V is TRBV5-1 and J is TRBJ2-7, with 10 bases that match TRBD2. CDR3 length: 17 residues. Trimming cost V 2 bases and J 7 bases; bases outside gene matches: 15. The germline gives CDR1 SGHRS, CDR2 YFSETQ.

Points on this clone: The sample holds other DNA sequences that translate to the same CDR3. J is TRBJ2-1 and V is TRBV7-2; TRBD1 is a possible D gene (6 bases). There are 15 residues in the CDR3. Germline V CDR1 and CDR2: SGHTA, FQGNSA. Trimming pared 1 base from V and 1 base from J, leaving 8 bases between. In nucleotides, the CDR3 is TGTGCCAGCAGCTTAGACAGGGCTTCCTACAATGAGCAGTTCTTC. Encoded protein: CASSLDRASYNEQFF.

The chain uses TRBV5-1 and TRBJ2-2, with TRBD2 identical over 11 bases. The V segment lost 4 bases and the J segment 3 bases; nucleotides outside the gene matches: 14. The CDR3 contains 19 residues. Germline V lookup: CDR1 SGHRS, CDR2 YFSETQ. The CDR3 loop is CASSRTGLTSGSYTGELFF. For the CDR3, the DNA is TGCGCCAGCAGCCGGACGGGCCTCACTAGCGGGAGTTACACCGGGGAGCTGTTTTTT.

V is TRBV2 and J is TRBJ2-7; no clear D gene. The CDR3 contains 13 residues. Germline loops: CDR1 SNHLY, CDR2 FYNNEI. The V gene lost 6 bases and the J gene lost 5 bases, with 14 bases spanning the gap. Written as DNA, the CDR3 is TGTGCCAGCAGGGACGGTGGCAGTCACGAGCAGTACTTC. Its translation: CASRDGGSHEQYF.

In its sample, this clone was seen once. The chain is built from TRBV7-9 and TRBJ2-5; D gene uncertain. Trimming removed 1 base from V and 5 bases from J, with 8 bases in between. The CDR3 length is 13 residues. Germline values: CDR1 SEHNR, CDR2 FQNEAQ (reference sequence). The CDR3 DNA reads as TGTGCCAGCAGCTTAGATGCTGGCGAGACCCAGTACTTC. Protein: CASSLDAGETQYF.

This chain uses TRBV28 with TRBJ2-3; no clear D gene. Trimming took off 3 bases at V and 4 bases at J, with 5 bases between the two ends. From germline, CDR1 is MDHEN and CDR2 SYDVKM. This CDR3 is built from 12 residues. CDR3 residues: CASSLNSDTQYF. CDR3 in DNA: TGTGCCAGCAGTTTGAACTCAGATACGCAGTATTTT. The variable domain in full, completed from reference TRBV28 and TRBJ2-3, reads DVKVTQSSRYLVKRTGEKVFLECVQDMDHENMFWYRQDPGLGLRLIYFSYDVKMKEKGDIPEGYSVSREKKERFSLILESASTNQTSMYLCASSLNSDTQYFGPGTRLTVL.